This paragraph covers one T cell receptor (beta chain) sequence. The antigen remains undetermined. Assay: immunoSEQ multiplex PCR; the TCRdb copy retains only in-frame clones and omits some. The profile shows roughly 1,400 clones, 20% to 25% of them singletons. The trim removed 7 bases at V and 1 base at J, leaving 7 bases unmatched. CDR1 is MNHGY, CDR2 SAAAGT, per germline. The CDR3 spans 14 residues. This record belongs to a study of T cells in localized non-small cell lung cancer. Study results and limitations: Uninvolved adjacent lung had more T cell clonality than any other tissue, topping tumor.

This clonotype was sampled from an older male donor with stage III squamous cell lung carcinoma. The rearrangement uses TRBV6-8 and TRBJ2-7; TRBD2 agrees at 7 bases. The sequenced sample was normal lung tissue next to the tumor, obtained before any cancer treatment. CDR3 region: CASKGSGFSYEQYF. The CDR3 coding sequence is TGTGCCAGCAAGGGTAGCGGGTTTTCCTACGAGCAGTACTTC.